In this sample, the clone carrying this TCR beta chain turned up once. The antigen remains unidentified. Repertoires were generated with immunoSEQ multiplex PCR, while TCRdb's copy carries only in-frame clones and drops some. The table has 120,000 to 150,000 clones, roughly 87% seen once; the top ten hold less than 5.5%. These data come from a study of cytomegalovirus exposure and HLA in healthy donors. Findings of the study overall: Researchers reported that a few CMV-associated chains were confirmed in vitro as CMV antigen-specific.

Sequencing used PBMCs. This TCR came from a man between 18 and 29 years old in good health and CMV-seropositive.

The CDR3 is CASSLRPLFGGNTEAFF. The CDR3 nucleotides are TGTGCCAGCAGTTTGAGGCCTCTTTTCGGCGGGAACACTGAAGCTTTCTTT. V and J are TRBV27 and TRBJ1-1; D gene uncertain. This CDR3 has 17 residues. Trimming took 3 bases from V and 1 from J, leaving 18 bases between them. Germline V gene data show CDR1 as MNHEY and CDR2 as SMNVEV (reference sequence).